The 8 T cell receptor beta chains given below trace back to one sample, sequenced in a study of CD8 T cells in Susac syndrome. Reverse transcription used about 0.5 to 1 ug RNA and random hexamers. TCRdb re-called the immunoSEQ multiplex PCR reads with MiXCR, one entry per CDR3 protein. The sample shows under 55,000 distinct CDR3 sequences, roughly 93% of them seen only once. Sequenced material: CD8+ T cells from PBMCs. These receptors came from a human donor with multiple sclerosis.

This chain joins TRBV29-1 and TRBJ2-7; D remains ambiguous. The CDR3 contains 15 residues. Germline values: CDR1 SQVTM, CDR2 ANQGSEA. Trimming pared 2 bases from V and 3 bases from J, leaving 17 bases between. The CDR3 nucleotides read TGCAGCGTTGAACTCTTGAGTGCAGGAGACTACGAGCAGTACTTC. Translating it yields CSVELLSAGDYEQYF.

This chain uses TRBV7-9 with TRBJ2-2; D could derive from TRBD1 or TRBD2 (6 bases each). Germline-derived CDR1 and CDR2 are SEHNR and FQNEAQ (reference sequence). Trimming stripped 6 bases from V and 8 bases from J, with 19 bases between. This CDR3 region has 15 residues. The CDR3 region has the DNA TGTGCCAGCAGAAGCCCGGGCCCGGGGGCAGGGGAGCTGTTTTTT. This codes for CASRSPGPGAGELFF.

The rearrangement uses TRBV7-2 and TRBJ2-7; maybe TRBD1 (5 bases). The CDR3 contains 18 residues. Germline CDR1 is SGHTA and CDR2 is FQGNSA. Trimming took 2 bases from V and 0 from J, leaving 20 bases between them. The CDR3 reads CASSLPSIIDSYSYEQYF. The CDR3 nucleotides read TGTGCCAGCAGCTTACCTTCAATTATTGACAGTTACTCCTACGAGCAGTACTTC.

J is TRBJ2-5 and V is TRBV28, with D unclear. V lost 5 bases and J lost 5, with 18 bases in between. The CDR3 is made up of 15 amino acids. In germline, CDR1 is MDHEN, CDR2 SYDVKM. CDR3 residues: CASSPLGSQTETQYF. In DNA form, the CDR3 reads TGTGCCAGCAGTCCCCTTGGCAGTCAGACGGAGACCCAGTACTTC.

V and J are TRBV10-2 and TRBJ2-7; possible D gene TRBD1, 6 bases. CDR1 and CDR2 from the germline V gene are WSHSY and SAAADI. This CDR3 region has 12 residues. Between the trimmed V and J ends, which lost 1 base and 9 bases, there was a span of 10 bases. The CDR3 loop reads CASSELGQPQYF. CDR3 nucleotides: TGCGCCAGCAGTGAGTTGGGACAACCGCAGTACTTC.

The rearrangement uses TRBV21-1 and TRBJ1-6; the D segment call TRBD1 is taken from the table without a DNA check. TRBV21-1 is flagged as a pseudogene. This CDR3 region has 16 residues. The CDR3 DNA reads TGTGCCAGCAGCAACCCAGAGTGGGCGGAGGATTCACCCCTCCACTTT. Protein product: CASSNPEWAEDSPLHF.

This chain connects TRBV4-3 to TRBJ1-4, with 10 bases aligning to TRBD1. The V segment lost 4 bases and the J segment 6 bases; nucleotides outside the gene matches: 5. The CDR3 consists of 15 residues. Germline V gene sequence: CDR1 LGHNA, CDR2 YSLEER. The CDR3 DNA is TGCGCCAGCAGCCGGGACAGGGGCGATGATGAAAAACTGTTTTTT. It encodes CASSRDRGDDEKLFF.

The genes are TRBV19 and TRBJ1-5; 9 bases match TRBD1. Germline-derived CDR1 and CDR2 are LNHDA and SQIVND (reference sequence). The CDR3 consists of 15 residues. Trimming cost V 6 bases and J 4 bases; bases outside gene matches: 7. CDR3 DNA sequence: TGTGCCAGTAGGTCATCCGGGACAGGGAATCAGCCCCAGCATTTT. Protein sequence: CASRSSGTGNQPQHF.